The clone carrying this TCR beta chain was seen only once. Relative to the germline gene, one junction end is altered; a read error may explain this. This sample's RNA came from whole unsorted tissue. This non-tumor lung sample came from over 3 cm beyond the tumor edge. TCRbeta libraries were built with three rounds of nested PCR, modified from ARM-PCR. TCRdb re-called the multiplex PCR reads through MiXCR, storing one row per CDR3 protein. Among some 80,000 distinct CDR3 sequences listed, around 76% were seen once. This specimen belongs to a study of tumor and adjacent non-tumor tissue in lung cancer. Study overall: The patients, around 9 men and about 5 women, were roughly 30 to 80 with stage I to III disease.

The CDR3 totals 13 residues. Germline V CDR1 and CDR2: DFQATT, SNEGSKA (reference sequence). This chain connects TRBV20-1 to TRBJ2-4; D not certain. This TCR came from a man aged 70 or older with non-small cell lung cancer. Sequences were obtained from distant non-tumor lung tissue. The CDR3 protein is CSARPIDKNIKYF. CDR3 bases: TGCAGTGCTAGGCCGATTGACAAAAACATTAAGTACTTC.